The clone carrying this T cell receptor (beta chain) was seen a handful of times. Its antigen remains unidentified. This specimen comes from a study of T cells in Graves' hyperthyroidism and ophthalmopathy. Notes on the study in general: For ophthalmopathy, model prediction preceded onset by a median about 6 months.

The CDR3 spans 17 residues. V was trimmed by 5 bases and J by 4 bases, leaving 18 bases between them. The germline CDR1 and CDR2 sequences are SGHVS and FNYEAQ. Regions amplified from RNA transcripts were the TCR beta CDR3 regions. The HTBI set primed first-round TCR CDR3 RT-PCR. Via MiXCR, TCRdb re-called the multiplex PCR reads, giving one row per CDR3 protein. The sample includes 500,000 to 650,000 distinct CDR3 sequences, about 20% of them seen just once. The sequencing sample was made of blood. The chain employs TRBV7-6 and TRBJ2-6; D remains unclear. This clonotype originated in a man aged 40-49 years with Graves' ophthalmopathy. CDR3 DNA sequence: TGTGCCAGCAGCCCGACACCCACCGGGCTCGGGGCCAACGTCCTGACTTTC. Its translation: CASSPTPTGLGANVLTF.